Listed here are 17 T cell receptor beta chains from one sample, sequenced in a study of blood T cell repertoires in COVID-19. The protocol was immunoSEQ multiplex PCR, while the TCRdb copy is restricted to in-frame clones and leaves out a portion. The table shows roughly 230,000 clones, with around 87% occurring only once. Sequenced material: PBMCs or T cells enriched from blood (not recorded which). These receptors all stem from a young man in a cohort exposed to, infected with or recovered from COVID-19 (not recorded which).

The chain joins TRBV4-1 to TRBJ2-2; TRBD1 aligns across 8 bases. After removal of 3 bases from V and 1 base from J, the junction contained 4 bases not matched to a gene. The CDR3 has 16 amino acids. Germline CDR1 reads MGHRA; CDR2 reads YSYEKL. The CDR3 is CASSHLGQENTGELFF. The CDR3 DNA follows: TGCGCCAGCAGCCATTTGGGACAGGAGAACACCGGGGAGCTGTTTTTT.

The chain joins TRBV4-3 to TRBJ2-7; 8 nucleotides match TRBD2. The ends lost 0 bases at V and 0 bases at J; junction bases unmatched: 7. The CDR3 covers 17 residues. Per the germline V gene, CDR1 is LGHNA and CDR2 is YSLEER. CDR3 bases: TGCGCCAGCAGCCAAGAAGGATATAGCGGGAACTCCTACGAGCAGTACTTC. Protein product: CASSQEGYSGNSYEQYF.

This chain's CDR3 is CASSPRTSGSGTQYF. The CDR3 bases are TGTGCCAGCAGCCCCAGGACTAGCGGGAGCGGTACGCAGTATTTT. The rearrangement uses TRBV9 and TRBJ2-3, with 13 bases matching TRBD2. CDR3 length: 15 amino acids. V was pared by 4 bases and J by 8 bases, with 7 bases of the junction left unmatched. Germline V gives CDR1 SGDLS, CDR2 YYNGEE.

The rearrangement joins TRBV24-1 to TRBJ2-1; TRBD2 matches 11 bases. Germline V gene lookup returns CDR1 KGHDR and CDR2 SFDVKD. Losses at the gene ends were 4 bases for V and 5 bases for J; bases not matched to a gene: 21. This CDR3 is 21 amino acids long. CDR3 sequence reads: CATSDPTGRLAGGIGNNEQFF. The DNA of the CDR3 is TGTGCCACCAGTGACCCCACAGGGAGGCTAGCGGGAGGAATAGGTAACAATGAGCAGTTCTTC.

The CDR3 loop reads CAIPLPGAGAQETQYF. CDR3 in DNA: TGTGCCATACCTTTACCCGGAGCGGGGGCACAAGAGACCCAGTACTTC. The J gene is TRBJ2-5, the V gene TRBV3-1 (or the pseudogene TRBV3-2), with 8 bases lining up with TRBD2. CDR1 and CDR2 from the germline V gene are LGHDT and YNNKEL (reference sequence). The ends lost 10 bases at V and 2 bases at J; junction bases unmatched: 15. This CDR3 comprises 16 residues.

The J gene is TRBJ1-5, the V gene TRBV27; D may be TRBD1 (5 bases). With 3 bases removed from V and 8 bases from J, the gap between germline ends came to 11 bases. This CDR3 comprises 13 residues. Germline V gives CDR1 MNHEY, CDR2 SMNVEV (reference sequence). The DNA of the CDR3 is TGTGCCAGCAGTTTTACGGGGGTAAAGCCCCAGCATTTT. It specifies CASSFTGVKPQHF.

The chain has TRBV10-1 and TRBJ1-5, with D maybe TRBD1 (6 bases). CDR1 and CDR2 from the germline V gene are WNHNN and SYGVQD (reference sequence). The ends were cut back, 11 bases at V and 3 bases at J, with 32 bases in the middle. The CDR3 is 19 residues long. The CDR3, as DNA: TGCGCCCAGCACCCGCTCTGGAACAGGGTTGGGCCCGCCAATCAGCCCCAGCATTTT. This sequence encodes CAQHPLWNRVGPANQPQHF.

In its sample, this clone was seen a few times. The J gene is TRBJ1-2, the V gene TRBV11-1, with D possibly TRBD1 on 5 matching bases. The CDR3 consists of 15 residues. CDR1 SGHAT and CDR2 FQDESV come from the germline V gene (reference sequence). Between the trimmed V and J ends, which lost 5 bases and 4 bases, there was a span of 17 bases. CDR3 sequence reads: CASSPTDRSTYGYTF. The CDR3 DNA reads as TGTGCCAGCAGCCCCACTGACAGATCGACCTATGGCTACACCTTC. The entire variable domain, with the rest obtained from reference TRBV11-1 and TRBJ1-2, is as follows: EAEVAQSPRYKITEKSQAVAFWCDPISGHATLYWYRQILGQGPELLVQFQDESVVDDSQLPKDRFSAERLKGVDSTLKIQPAELGDSAMYLCASSPTDRSTYGYTFGSGTRLTVV.

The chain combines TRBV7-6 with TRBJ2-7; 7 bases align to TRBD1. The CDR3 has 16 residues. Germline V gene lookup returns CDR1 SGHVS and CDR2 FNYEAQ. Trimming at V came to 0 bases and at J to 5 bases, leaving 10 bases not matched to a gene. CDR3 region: CASSLAVDRYSNEQYF. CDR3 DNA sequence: TGTGCCAGCAGCTTAGCGGTGGACAGGTATTCCAACGAGCAGTACTTC.

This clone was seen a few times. CDR3 sequence reads: CASSPDYTGELFF. The DNA for the CDR3 is TGTGCCAGCAGCCCAGACTACACCGGGGAGCTGTTTTTT. The chain carries TRBV6-4 and TRBJ2-2; D gene uncertain. Germline V gives CDR1 MRHNA, CDR2 SNTAGT. V was cut by 6 bases and J by 3 bases, with 8 bases left in between. The CDR3 loop spans 13 amino acids.

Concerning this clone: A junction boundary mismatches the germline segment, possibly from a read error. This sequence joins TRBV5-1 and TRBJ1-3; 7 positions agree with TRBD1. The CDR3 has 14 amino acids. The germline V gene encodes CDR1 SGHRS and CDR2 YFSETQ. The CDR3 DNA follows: TGCGCCAGCACCTTGACAGGGTCTGGAAACACCATATATTTT. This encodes CASTLTGSGNTIYF.

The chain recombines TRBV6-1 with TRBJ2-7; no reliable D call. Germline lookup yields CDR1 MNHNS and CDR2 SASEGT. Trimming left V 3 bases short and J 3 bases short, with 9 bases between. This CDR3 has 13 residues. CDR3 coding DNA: TGTGCCAGCAGTGACAGAGGTGGCTACGAGCAGTACTTC. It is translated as CASSDRGGYEQYF.

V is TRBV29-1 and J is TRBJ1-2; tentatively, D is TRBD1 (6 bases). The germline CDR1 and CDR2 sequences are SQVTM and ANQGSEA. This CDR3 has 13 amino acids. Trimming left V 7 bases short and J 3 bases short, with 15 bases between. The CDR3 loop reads CSAQIQGDYGYTF. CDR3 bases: TGCAGCGCTCAAATACAGGGTGACTATGGCTACACCTTC.

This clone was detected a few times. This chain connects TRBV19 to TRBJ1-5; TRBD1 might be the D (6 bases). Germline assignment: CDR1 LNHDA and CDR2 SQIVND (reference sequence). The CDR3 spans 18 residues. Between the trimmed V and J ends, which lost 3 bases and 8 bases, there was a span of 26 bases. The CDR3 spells CASSISPRGRVGTKPQHF. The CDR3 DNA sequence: TGTGCCAGTAGTATCTCCCCCAGGGGAAGAGTGGGGACAAAGCCCCAGCATTTT.

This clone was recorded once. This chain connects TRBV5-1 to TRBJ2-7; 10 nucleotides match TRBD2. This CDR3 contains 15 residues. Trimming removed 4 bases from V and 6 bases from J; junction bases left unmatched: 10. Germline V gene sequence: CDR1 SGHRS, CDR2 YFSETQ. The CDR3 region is CASSQSTSGISEQYF. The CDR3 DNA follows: TGCGCCAGCAGCCAATCAACTAGCGGGATATCCGAGCAGTACTTC.

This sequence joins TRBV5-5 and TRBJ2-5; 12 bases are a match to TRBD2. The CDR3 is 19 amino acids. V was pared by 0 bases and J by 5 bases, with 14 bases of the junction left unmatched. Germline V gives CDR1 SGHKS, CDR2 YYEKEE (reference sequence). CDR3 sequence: CASSLGWGLAGPGGETQYF. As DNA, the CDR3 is TGTGCCAGCAGCTTGGGTTGGGGACTAGCGGGCCCCGGGGGGGAGACCCAGTACTTC.

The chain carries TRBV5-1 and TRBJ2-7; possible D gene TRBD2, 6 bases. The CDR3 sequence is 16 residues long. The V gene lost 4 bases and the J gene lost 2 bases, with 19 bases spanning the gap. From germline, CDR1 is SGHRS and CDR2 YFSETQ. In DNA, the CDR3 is TGCGCCAGCAGCCAATTAGCGGTTTCGAGCCCCTACGAGCAGTACTTC. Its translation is CASSQLAVSSPYEQYF.